This TCR beta chain comes out of a study of control samples from healthy donors and cancer patients. The method was immunoSEQ multiplex PCR; TCRdb's version includes in-frame clones alone and lacks a portion of them. Of 100,000 to 150,000 clones listed, around 93% are singletons. The CDR3 has 13 amino acids. V was pared by 3 bases and J by 5 bases, with 10 bases between. The germline V gene has CDR1 WNHNN and CDR2 SYGVQD (reference sequence). This sequence was found in a man between 18 and 35 years old in good health. This rearrangement joins TRBV10-1 to TRBJ2-5, with D hard to call. The material sequenced was blood. DNA for the CDR3: TGCGCCAGCAGTGAATCGCTGGGTGAGACCCAGTACTTC. Encoded protein: CASSESLGETQYF.